One TCR beta chain is described in this entry. The antigen is not known. This CDR3 spans 16 amino acids. Germline V gives CDR1 SGDLS, CDR2 YYNGEE. V was shortened by 0 bases and J by 0 bases, with 10 bases between the two germline ends. The sample originates from a study of identical twins. Study outcomes and limitations: Within cord blood, abundant beta clonotypes carried fewer insertions, but memory repertoires showed no such trend. Excess sharing between twins was weaker in beta out-of-frame sequences. Findings depended on cross-sectional statistics rather than tracking the same donors.

TCRdb independently ran MiXCR on the 5' RACE reads; one entry per CDR3 protein. The table lists 350,000 to 500,000 distinct CDR3 sequences, around a sixth of them singletons. The rearrangement joins TRBV9 to TRBJ2-1; no definite D call. This receptor was taken from a man between 45 and 60 years old in good health. The sequenced sample consisted of naive T cells sorted from blood. CDR3 loop: CASSVASASSYNEQFF. For the CDR3, the DNA is TGTGCCAGCAGCGTAGCTTCGGCAAGCTCCTACAATGAGCAGTTCTTC.